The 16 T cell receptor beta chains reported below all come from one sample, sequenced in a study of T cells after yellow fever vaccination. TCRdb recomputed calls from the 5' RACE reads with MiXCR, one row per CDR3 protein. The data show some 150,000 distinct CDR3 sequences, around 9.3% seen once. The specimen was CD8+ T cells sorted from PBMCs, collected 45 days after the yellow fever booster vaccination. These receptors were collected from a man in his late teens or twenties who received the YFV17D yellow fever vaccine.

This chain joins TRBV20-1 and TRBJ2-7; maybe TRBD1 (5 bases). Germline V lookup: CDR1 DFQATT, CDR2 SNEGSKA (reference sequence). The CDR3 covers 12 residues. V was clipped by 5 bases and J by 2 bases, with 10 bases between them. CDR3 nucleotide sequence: TGCAGTGCTCAGGGTATGGCCTACGAGCAGTACTTC. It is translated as CSAQGMAYEQYF.

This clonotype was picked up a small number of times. CDR3 region: CASSQGLARANEQFF. CDR3 coding DNA: TGCGCCAGCAGCCAAGGACTAGCGAGGGCGAATGAGCAGTTCTTC. V is TRBV4-3 and J is TRBJ2-1, with 8 bases aligning to TRBD2. Per germline, CDR1 LGHNA and CDR2 YSLEER. The CDR3 consists of 15 residues. Losses at the gene ends were 1 base for V and 7 bases for J; bases not matched to a gene: 6.

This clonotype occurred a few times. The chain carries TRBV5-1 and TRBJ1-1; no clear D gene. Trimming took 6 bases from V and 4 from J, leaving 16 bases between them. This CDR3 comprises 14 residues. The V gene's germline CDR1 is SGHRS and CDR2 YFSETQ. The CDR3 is CASKPLVRATEAFF. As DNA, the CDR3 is TGCGCCAGCAAACCCCTAGTCCGGGCCACTGAAGCTTTCTTT.

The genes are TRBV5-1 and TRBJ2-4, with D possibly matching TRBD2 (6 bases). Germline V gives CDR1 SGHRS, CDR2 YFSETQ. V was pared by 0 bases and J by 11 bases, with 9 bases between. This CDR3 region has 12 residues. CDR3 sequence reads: CASSLGGTFQYF. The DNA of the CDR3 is TGCGCCAGCAGCTTGGGGGGGACTTTTCAGTACTTC.

The CDR3 spells CASSYRETTEAFF. In DNA, the CDR3 is TGCGCCAGCAGTTACAGGGAGACGACTGAAGCTTTCTTT. V gene TRBV5-1 combines with J gene TRBJ1-1, with a possible D match to TRBD1 (6 bases). This CDR3 region has 13 residues. Germline V CDR1 and CDR2: SGHRS, YFSETQ. V shed 5 bases and J shed 5 bases, with 13 bases lying between them.

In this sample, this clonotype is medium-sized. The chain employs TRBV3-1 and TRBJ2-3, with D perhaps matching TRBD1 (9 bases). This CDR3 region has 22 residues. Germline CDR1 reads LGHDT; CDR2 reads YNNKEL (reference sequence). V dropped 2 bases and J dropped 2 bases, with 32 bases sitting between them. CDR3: CASSQLTWEGQGLAGSTDTQYF. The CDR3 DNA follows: TGTGCCAGCAGCCAACTAACTTGGGAGGGACAGGGCTTAGCGGGGTCCACAGATACGCAGTATTTT.

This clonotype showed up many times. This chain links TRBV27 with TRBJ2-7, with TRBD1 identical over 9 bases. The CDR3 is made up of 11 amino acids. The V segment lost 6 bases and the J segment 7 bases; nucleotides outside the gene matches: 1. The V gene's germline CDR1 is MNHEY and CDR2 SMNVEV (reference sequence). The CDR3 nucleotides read TGTGCCAGCAGGGACAGGGGAGAGCAGTACTTC. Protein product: CASRDRGEQYF.

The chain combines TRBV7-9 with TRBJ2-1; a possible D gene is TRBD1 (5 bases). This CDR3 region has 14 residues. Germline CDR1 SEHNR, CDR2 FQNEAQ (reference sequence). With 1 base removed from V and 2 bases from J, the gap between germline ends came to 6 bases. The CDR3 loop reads CASSLEDTYNEQFF. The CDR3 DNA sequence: TGTGCCAGCAGCTTAGAGGACACCTACAATGAGCAGTTCTTC.

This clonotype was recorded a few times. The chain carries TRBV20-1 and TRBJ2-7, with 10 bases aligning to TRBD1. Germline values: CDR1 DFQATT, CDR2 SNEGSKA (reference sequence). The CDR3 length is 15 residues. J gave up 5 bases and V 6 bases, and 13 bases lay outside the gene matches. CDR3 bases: TGCAGTGCATACCGCCGGGACAGGGGAGGGCACGAGCAGTACGTC. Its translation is CSAYRRDRGGHEQYV.

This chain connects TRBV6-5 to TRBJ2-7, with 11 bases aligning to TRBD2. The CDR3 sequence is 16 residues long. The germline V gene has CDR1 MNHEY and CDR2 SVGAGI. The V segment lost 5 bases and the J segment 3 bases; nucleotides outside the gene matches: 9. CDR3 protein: CASSLTGTSGNYEQYF. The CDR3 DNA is TGTGCCAGCAGTCTCACCGGGACTAGCGGAAACTACGAGCAGTACTTC.

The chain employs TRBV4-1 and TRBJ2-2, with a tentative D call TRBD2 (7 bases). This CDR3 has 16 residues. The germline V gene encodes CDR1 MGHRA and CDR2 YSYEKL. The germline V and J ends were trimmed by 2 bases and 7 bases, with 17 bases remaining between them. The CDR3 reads CASSQIRGGGFGELFF. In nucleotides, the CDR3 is TGCGCCAGCAGCCAAATTAGGGGGGGGGGGTTCGGGGAGCTGTTTTTT.

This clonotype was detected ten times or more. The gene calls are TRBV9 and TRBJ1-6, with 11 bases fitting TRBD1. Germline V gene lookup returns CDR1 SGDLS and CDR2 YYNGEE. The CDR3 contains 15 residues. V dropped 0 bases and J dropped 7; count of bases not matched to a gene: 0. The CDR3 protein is CASSVGDRGNSPLHF. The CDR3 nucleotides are TGTGCCAGCAGCGTAGGGGACAGGGGGAATTCACCCCTCCACTTT.

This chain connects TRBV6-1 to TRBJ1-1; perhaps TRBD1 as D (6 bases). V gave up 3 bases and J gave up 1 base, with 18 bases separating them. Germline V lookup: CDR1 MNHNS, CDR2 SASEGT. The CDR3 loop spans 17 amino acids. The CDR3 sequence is CASSEQGRGVTNTEAFF. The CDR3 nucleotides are TGTGCCAGCAGTGAGCAAGGCAGGGGAGTCACGAACACTGAAGCTTTCTTT.

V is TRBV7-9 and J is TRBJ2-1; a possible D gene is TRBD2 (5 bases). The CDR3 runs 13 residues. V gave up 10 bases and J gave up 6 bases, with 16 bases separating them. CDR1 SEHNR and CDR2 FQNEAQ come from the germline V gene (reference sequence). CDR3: CATAGVPSNEQFF. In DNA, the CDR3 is TGTGCCACCGCCGGGGTCCCAAGCAATGAGCAGTTCTTC.

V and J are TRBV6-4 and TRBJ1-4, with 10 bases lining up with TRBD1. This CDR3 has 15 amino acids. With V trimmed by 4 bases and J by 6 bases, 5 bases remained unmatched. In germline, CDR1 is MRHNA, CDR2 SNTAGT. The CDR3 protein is CASSVRDRGDEKLFF. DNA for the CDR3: TGTGCCAGCAGTGTCCGGGACAGGGGAGATGAAAAACTGTTTTTT.

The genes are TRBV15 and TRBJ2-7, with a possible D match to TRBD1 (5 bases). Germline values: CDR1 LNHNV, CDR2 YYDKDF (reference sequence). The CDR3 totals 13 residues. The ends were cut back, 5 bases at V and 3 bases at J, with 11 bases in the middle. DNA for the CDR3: TGTGCCACCAGCTTTGGACACTTCTACGAGCAGTACTTC. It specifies CATSFGHFYEQYF. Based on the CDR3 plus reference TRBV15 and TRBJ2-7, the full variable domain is DAMVIQNPRYQVTQFGKPVTLSCSQTLNHNVMYWYQQKSSQAPKLLFHYYDKDFNNEADTPDNFQSRRPNTSFCFLDIRSPGLGDTAMYLCATSFGHFYEQYFGPGTRLTVT.